These 14 T cell receptor beta chains share one sample of origin, sequenced in a study of T cell repertoires in cytomegalovirus infection. TCRdb redid the calling of the reads with MiXCR, one entry per CDR3 protein. This repertoire shows tens of thousands of distinct CDR3 sequences, roughly 20% found once; its top ten account for about 68%. These receptors' antigens are unknown. Sequencing used CD8+ T cells from cultured PBMCs, obtained from culture after CMV antigen stimulation. The receptors come from a human donor in good health (CMV status not recorded). Some clones in this sample may be carry-over from other donors' samples.

This clonotype was found a few times. This rearrangement joins TRBV2 to TRBJ1-1; D gene unclear. Germline V gene data show CDR1 as SNHLY and CDR2 as FYNNEI. This CDR3 is built from 13 residues. V was clipped by 10 bases and J by 4 bases, with 16 bases between them. The CDR3 bases are TGTGCCACTTCCCGAGTAGGGAGCACTGAAGCTTTCTTT. As protein: CATSRVGSTEAFF.

The chain is built from TRBV6-2 or TRBV6-3 and TRBJ2-1, with D perhaps given as TRBD1 or TRBD2 (5 bases each). The germline gives CDR1 MNHEY, CDR2 SVGEGT. Trimming took off 11 bases at V and 2 bases at J, with 13 bases between the two ends. The CDR3 has 13 amino acids. In nucleotides, the CDR3 is TGTGCCGGGGGATCCACGCCCTACAATGAGCAGTTCTTC. Protein: CAGGSTPYNEQFF.

This clonotype is medium-sized by share. The chain has TRBV9 and TRBJ2-1; unclear D gene. The CDR3 totals 17 residues. In germline, CDR1 is SGDLS, CDR2 YYNGEE. V lost 3 bases and J lost 4, with 20 bases in between. For the CDR3, the DNA is TGTGCCAGCAGCGACCCCATAACATCGGCAAGGTACAATGAGCAGTTCTTC. Translating gives CASSDPITSARYNEQFF.

Here the CDR3 DNA reads TGTGCCAGCACCCTGGGGGGCTATGGCTACACCTTC. It encodes CASTLGGYGYTF. The chain links TRBV7-2 to TRBJ1-2; D is possibly TRBD1 (5 bases). V was trimmed by 7 bases and J by 4 bases, leaving 10 bases between them. The germline V gene encodes CDR1 SGHTA and CDR2 FQGNSA. This CDR3 has 12 amino acids.

This clonotype was observed a handful of times. This sequence joins TRBV7-9 and TRBJ2-7; possibly TRBD1 for D (5 bases). Germline V gene sequence: CDR1 SEHNR, CDR2 FQNEAQ (reference sequence). Trimming shortened V by 5 bases and J by 2 bases, and 19 bases separated the two germline ends. This CDR3 has 16 residues. CDR3 amino acids: CASSPRTGPEAYEQYF. CDR3 in DNA: TGTGCCAGCAGCCCGCGAACAGGTCCAGAGGCCTACGAGCAGTACTTC.

This clonotype has a handful of counts. V usage is TRBV7-8 and J usage is TRBJ2-7; TRBD1 matches 10 bases. Germline trimming cut 3 bases from V and 2 bases from J; bases unmatched to any gene: 7. There are 16 residues in the CDR3. Germline loops: CDR1 SGHVS, CDR2 FQNEAQ. The CDR3 sequence: CASSFPGQGSTYEQYF. DNA of the CDR3: TGTGCCAGCAGCTTTCCGGGACAGGGGTCGACCTACGAGCAGTACTTC.

The V gene is TRBV10-3, the J gene TRBJ1-6, with D perhaps TRBD1 (6 bases). CDR3 length: 17 residues. The V and J ends lost 2 bases and 7 bases respectively, with 18 bases between them. The V gene's germline CDR1 is ENHRY and CDR2 SYGVKD. CDR3 protein: CAISEQGQGSANSPLHF. The DNA for the CDR3 is TGTGCCATCAGTGAGCAGGGGCAGGGAAGTGCGAATTCACCCCTCCACTTT.

Many counts were recorded for this clonotype. The genes are TRBV6-1 and TRBJ2-5; TRBD1 might be the D (6 bases). The V end was cut by 4 bases, the J end by 5 bases, with 14 bases between. Germline CDR1 MNHNS, CDR2 SASEGT. The CDR3 covers 14 residues. CDR3 region: CASSGETGRETQYF. In nucleotides, the CDR3 is TGTGCCAGCAGTGGAGAGACAGGCAGGGAGACCCAGTACTTC.

CDR3 in amino acids: CAISESALAGGEQYF. In DNA form, the CDR3 reads TGTGCCATCAGTGAGTCGGCCCTAGCGGGAGGCGAGCAGTACTTC. The chain couples TRBV10-3 to TRBJ2-7; 11 bases fit TRBD2. V was pared by 0 bases and J by 6 bases, with 4 bases of the junction left unmatched. The CDR3 has 15 amino acids. Germline-derived CDR1 and CDR2 are ENHRY and SYGVKD.

This clonotype was observed once. The rearrangement uses TRBV7-2 and TRBJ2-2, with TRBD2 identical over 11 bases. In germline, CDR1 is SGHTA, CDR2 FQGNSA. Unmatched junction bases numbered 1, after V lost 1 base and J lost 3 bases. There are 16 residues in the CDR3. The CDR3 DNA is TGTGCCAGCAGCTTAGGACTAGCGGGACACACCGGGGAGCTGTTTTTT. This translates into CASSLGLAGHTGELFF.

This clonotype was seen ten or more times. The V gene is TRBV4-1, the J gene TRBJ1-1; 9 positions agree with TRBD1. V shed 0 bases and J 5 bases; nucleotides not matched to a gene: 4. Germline lookup yields CDR1 MGHRA and CDR2 YSYEKL. This CDR3 region has 15 residues. The CDR3 DNA follows: TGCGCCAGCAGCCAAGATAACAGGGGGCAGACTGAAGCTTTCTTT. Its protein is CASSQDNRGQTEAFF.

This clonotype has a count of ten or more. The V call is TRBV20-1, the J call TRBJ2-1; the D gene is possibly TRBD2 (5 bases). The V gene lost 1 base and the J gene lost 4 bases, with 8 bases spanning the gap. This CDR3 has 13 amino acids. The germline CDR1 and CDR2 sequences are DFQATT and SNEGSKA (reference sequence). CDR3 residues: CSARGREYNEQFF. Written as DNA, the CDR3 is TGCAGTGCTAGAGGCCGGGAATACAATGAGCAGTTCTTC.

The chain uses TRBV12-3 or TRBV12-4 and TRBJ1-1, with D unresolved. CDR3 size: 13 residues. V was cut by 7 bases and J by 8 bases, with 17 bases left in between. The CDR3: CASTAPWTREAFF. As DNA, the CDR3 is TGTGCCAGCACCGCGCCATGGACTCGAGAAGCTTTCTTT.

This clonotype has only a few counts. The V call is TRBV4-1, the J call TRBJ1-1; D is ambiguous. The length of the CDR3 is 15 residues. Trimming left V 1 base short and J 1 base short, with 10 bases between. Looked up from germline, CDR1 is MGHRA and CDR2 is YSYEKL. This chain's CDR3 is CASSQVLGGNTEAFF. The CDR3 DNA reads TGCGCCAGCAGCCAAGTATTAGGAGGGAACACTGAAGCTTTCTTT.